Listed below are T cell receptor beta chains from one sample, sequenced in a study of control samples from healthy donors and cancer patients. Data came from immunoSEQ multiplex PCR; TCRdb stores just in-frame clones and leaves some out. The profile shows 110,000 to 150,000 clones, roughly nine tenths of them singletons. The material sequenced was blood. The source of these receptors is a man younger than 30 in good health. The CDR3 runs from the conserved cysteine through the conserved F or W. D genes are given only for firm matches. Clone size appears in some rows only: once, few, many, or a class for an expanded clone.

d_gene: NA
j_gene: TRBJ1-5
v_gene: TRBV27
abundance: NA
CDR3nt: TGTGCCAGCAGCAAACAGATGATGGCCAGTCTTGAGCCCCAGCATTTT
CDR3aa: CASSKQMMASLEPQHF

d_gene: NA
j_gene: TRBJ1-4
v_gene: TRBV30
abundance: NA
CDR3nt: TGTGCCTGGAAAACAGAGGAAAAACTGTTTTTT
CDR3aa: CAWKTEEKLFF

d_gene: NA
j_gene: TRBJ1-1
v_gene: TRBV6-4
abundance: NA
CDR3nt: TGTGCCAGCAGTGCTTTTGGGAACACTGAAGCTTTCTTT
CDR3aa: CASSAFGNTEAFF

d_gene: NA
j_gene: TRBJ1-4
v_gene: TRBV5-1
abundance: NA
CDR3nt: TGCGCCAGCAGCCTGATGAGAGGGGCAAATGAAAAACTGTTTTTT
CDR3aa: CASSLMRGANEKLFF

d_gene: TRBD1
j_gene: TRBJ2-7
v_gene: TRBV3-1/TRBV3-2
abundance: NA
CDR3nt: TGTGCCAGCAGCCCGGGGACAGAACCCTACGAGCAGTACTTC
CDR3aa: CASSPGTEPYEQYF

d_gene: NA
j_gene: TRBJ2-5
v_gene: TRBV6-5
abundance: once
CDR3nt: TGTGCCAGCAGTTACTCGATGAAGACCCAGTACTTC
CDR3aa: CASSYSMKTQYF

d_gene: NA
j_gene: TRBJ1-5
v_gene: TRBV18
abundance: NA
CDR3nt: TGTGCCAGCTCACCTTACAGGGATTCGGAGCCCCAGCATTTT
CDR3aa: CASSPYRDSEPQHF

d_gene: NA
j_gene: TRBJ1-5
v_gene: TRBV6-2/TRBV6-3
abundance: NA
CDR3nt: TGTGCCAGCAGTTACAGGTCGGGCAATCAGCCCCAGCATTTT
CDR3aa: CASSYRSGNQPQHF

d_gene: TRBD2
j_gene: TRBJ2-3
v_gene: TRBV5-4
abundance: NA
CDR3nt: TGTGCCAGCAGCTTGGTGGCGGGGGGGCCGACAGATACGCAGTATTTT
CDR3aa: CASSLVAGGPTDTQYF

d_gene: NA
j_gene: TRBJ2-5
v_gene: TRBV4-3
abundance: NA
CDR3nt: TGCGCCAGCAGCCAACGGCAGCAAGAGACCCAGTACTTC
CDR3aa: CASSQRQQETQYF

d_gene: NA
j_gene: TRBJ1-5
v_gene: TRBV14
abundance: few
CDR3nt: TGTGCCAGCAGCCAAGGGGGAGTGGGGGTGCGGAGCAATCAGCCCCAGCATTTT
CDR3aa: CASSQGGVGVRSNQPQHF

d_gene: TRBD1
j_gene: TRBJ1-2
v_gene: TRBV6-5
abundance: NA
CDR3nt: TGTGCCAGCACCCAGGGGGTTGTTGGTGGCTACACCTTC
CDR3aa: CASTQGVVGGYTF

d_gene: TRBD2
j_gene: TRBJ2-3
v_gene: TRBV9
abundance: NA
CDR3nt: TGTGCCAGCAGAGTTCCGGGGGGGGGCACAGATACGCAGTATTTT
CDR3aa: CASRVPGGGTDTQYF

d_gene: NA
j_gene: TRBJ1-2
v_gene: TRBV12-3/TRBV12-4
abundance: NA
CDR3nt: TGTGCCAGCAGGGGGGGACCGGGAGAGGGCTACACCTTC
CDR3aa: CASRGGPGEGYTF

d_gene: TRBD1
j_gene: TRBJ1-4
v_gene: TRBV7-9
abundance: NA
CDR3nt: TGTGCCAGCAGCTCGAGTTACGCCCGGGACAGGGGAAATGAAAAACTGTTTTTT
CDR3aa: CASSSSYARDRGNEKLFF

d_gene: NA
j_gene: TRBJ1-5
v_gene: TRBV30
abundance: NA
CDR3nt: TGTGCCTGGAGCTTGGGGGGGGGCTCTCAGCCCCAGCATTTT
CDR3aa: CAWSLGGGSQPQHF

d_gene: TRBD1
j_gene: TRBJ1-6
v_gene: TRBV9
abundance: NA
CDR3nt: TGTGCCAGCAGCCCATCCAGGGGGCCAGGATCACCCCTCCACTTT
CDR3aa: CASSPSRGPGSPLHF

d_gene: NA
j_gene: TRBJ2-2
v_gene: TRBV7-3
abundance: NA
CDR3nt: TGTGCCAGCAGCCGGGGGACGGTCAACACCGGGGAGCTGTTTTTT
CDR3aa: CASSRGTVNTGELFF

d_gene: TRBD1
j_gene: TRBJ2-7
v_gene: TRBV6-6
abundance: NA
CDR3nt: TGTGCCAGCAGCCGACAGGGAAACTACGAGCAGTACTTC
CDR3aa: CASSRQGNYEQYF

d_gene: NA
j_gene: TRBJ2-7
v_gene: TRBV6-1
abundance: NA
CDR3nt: TGTGCCAGCAGTGATACACGGTTCTCCTACGAGCAGTACTTC
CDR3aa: CASSDTRFSYEQYF

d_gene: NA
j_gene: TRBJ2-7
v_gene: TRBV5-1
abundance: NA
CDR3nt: TGCGCCAGCAGCTCCCGCCGGGCGGGGGCCGACGAGCAGTACTTC
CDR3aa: CASSSRRAGADEQYF

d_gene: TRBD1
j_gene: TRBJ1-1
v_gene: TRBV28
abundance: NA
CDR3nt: TGTGCCAGCAGTTTCTCGACAGGGAGAACAGCTTTCTTT
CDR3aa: CASSFSTGRTAFF

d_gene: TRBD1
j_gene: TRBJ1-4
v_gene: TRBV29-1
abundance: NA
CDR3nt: TGCAGCGCTGGGGACAGGGCCTTTGCAACTAATGAAAAACTGTTTTTT
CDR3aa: CSAGDRAFATNEKLFF

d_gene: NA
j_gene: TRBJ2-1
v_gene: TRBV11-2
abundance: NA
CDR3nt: TGTGCCAGCATCCCTCTAGGGATCGACAATGAGCAGTTCTTC
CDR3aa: CASIPLGIDNEQFF

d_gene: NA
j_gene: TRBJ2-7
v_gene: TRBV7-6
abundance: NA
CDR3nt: TGTGCCAGCAGCTTTGCAGGGGGGTACGAGCAGTACTTC
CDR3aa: CASSFAGGYEQYF

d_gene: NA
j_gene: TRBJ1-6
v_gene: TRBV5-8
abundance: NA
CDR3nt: TGTGCCAGCAGCTTTACCGTTCGGGTTTTCTCAAATTCACCCCTCCACTTT
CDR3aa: CASSFTVRVFSNSPLHF

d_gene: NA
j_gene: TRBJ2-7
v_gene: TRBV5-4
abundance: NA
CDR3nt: TGTGCCAGCAGCCCCCAGGGGTTCGGTTACGAGCAGTACTTC
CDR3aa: CASSPQGFGYEQYF

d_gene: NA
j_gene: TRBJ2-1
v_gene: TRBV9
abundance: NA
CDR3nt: TGTGCCAGCAGCGTAGGAGTCGTCAATGAGCAGTTCTTC
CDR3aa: CASSVGVVNEQFF